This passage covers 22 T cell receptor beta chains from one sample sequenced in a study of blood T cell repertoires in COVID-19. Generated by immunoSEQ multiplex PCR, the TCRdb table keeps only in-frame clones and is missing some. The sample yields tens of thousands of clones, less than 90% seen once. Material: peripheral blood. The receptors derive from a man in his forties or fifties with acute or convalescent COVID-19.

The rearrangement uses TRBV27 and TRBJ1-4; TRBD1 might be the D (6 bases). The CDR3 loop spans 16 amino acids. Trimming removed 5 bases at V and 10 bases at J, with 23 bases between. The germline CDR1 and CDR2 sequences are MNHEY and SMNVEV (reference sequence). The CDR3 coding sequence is TGTGCCAGCAGTGAGTCGACAGGTTACATTGCTGGAAAACTGTTTTTT. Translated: CASSESTGYIAGKLFF.

DNA for the CDR3: TGTGCCAGCAGCACCCAACAGGGGGCCGTAACAGATACGCAGTATTTT. It codes for CASSTQQGAVTDTQYF. This chain uses TRBV7-9 with TRBJ2-3; the match to TRBD1 covers 9 bases. The CDR3 contains 16 residues. V lost 5 bases to trimming and J lost 3 bases; unmatched junction nucleotides: 9. Germline-derived CDR1 and CDR2 are SEHNR and FQNEAQ (reference sequence).

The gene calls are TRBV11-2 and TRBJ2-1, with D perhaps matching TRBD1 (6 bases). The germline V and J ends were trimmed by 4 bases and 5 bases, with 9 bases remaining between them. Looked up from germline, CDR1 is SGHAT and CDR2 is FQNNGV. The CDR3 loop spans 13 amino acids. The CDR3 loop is CASSSDRHNEQFF. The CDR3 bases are TGTGCCAGCAGCTCCGACAGGCACAATGAGCAGTTCTTC. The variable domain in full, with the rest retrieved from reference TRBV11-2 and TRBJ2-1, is EAGVAQSPRYKIIEKRQSVAFWCNPISGHATLYWYQQILGQGPKLLIQFQNNGVVDDSQLPKDRFSAERLKGVDSTLKIQPAKLEDSAVYLCASSSDRHNEQFFGPGTRLTVL.

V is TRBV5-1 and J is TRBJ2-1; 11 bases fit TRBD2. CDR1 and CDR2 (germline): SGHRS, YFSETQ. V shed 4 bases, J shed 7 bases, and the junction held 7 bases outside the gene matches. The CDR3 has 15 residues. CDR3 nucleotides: TGCGCCAGCAGCCCATGGACTAGCGGGCCGAATGAGCAGTTCTTC. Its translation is CASSPWTSGPNEQFF.

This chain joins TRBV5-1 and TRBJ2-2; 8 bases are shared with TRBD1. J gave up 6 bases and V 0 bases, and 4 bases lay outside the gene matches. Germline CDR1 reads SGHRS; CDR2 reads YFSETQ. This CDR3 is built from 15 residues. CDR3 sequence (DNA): TGCGCCAGCAGCTTGGCCCAGGGGGCGGCCGGGGAGCTGTTTTTT. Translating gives CASSLAQGAAGELFF.

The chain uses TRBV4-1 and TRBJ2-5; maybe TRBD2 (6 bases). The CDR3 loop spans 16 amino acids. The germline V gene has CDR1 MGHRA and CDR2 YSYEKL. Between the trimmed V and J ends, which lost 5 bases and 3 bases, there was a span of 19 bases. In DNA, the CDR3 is TGCGCCAGCAGCTCAATTACCGGGACGGGAGAAGAGACCCAGTACTTC. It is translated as CASSSITGTGEETQYF.

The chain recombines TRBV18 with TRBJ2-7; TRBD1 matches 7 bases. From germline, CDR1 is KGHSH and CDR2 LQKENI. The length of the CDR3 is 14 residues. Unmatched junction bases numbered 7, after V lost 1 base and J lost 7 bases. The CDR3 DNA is TGTGCCAGCTCACCACAGGGGACAGCTATAGAGCAGTACTTC. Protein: CASSPQGTAIEQYF. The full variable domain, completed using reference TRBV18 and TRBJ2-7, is NAGVMQNPRHLVRRRGQEARLRCSPMKGHSHVYWYRQLPEEGLKFMVYLQKENIIDESGMPKERFSAEFPKEGPSILRIQQVVRGDSAAYFCASSPQGTAIEQYFGPGTRLTVT.

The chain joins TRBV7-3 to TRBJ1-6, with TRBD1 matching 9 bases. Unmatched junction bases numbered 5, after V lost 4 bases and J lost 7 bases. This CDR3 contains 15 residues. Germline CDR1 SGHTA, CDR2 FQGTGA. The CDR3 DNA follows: TGTGCCAGCAGCTCGACAGGGGGTCAGAATTCACCCCTCCACTTT. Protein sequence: CASSSTGGQNSPLHF.

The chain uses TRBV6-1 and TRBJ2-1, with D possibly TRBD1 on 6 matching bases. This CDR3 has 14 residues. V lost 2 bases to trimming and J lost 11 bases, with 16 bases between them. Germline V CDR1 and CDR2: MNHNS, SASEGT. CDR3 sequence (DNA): TGTGCCAGCAGTGAAATGGGACAAGGTAAAAAGCAGTTCTTC. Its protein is CASSEMGQGKKQFF.

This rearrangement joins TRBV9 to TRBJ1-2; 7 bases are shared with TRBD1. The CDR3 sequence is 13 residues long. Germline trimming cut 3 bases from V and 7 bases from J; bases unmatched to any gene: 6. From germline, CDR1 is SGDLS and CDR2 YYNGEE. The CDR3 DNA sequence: TGTGCCAGCAGCGAATCAGGGGGTCGTGGCTACACCTTC. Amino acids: CASSESGGRGYTF.

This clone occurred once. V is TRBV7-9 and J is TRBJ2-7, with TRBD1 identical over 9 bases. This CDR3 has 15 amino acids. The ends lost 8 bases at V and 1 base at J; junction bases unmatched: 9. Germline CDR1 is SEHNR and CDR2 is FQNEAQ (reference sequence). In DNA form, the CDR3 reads TGTGCCAGCGGAGGGACAGGGCTTTGGTCCTACGAGCAGTACTTC. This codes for CASGGTGLWSYEQYF.

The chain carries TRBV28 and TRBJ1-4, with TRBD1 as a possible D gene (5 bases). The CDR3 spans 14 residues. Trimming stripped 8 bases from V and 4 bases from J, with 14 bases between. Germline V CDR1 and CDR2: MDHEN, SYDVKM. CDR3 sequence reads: CASGGAALNEKLFF. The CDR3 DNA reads TGTGCCAGCGGAGGGGCGGCTCTTAATGAAAAACTGTTTTTT. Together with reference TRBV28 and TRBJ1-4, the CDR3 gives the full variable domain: DVKVTQSSRYLVKRTGEKVFLECVQDMDHENMFWYRQDPGLGLRLIYFSYDVKMKEKGDIPEGYSVSREKKERFSLILESASTNQTSMYLCASGGAALNEKLFFGSGTQLSVL.

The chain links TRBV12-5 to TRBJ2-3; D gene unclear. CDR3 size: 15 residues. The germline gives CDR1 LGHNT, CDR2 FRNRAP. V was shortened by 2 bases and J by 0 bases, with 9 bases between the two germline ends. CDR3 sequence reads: CASGLLTLSTDTQYF. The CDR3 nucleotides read TGTGCTAGTGGTTTGTTGACACTTAGCACAGATACGCAGTATTTT.

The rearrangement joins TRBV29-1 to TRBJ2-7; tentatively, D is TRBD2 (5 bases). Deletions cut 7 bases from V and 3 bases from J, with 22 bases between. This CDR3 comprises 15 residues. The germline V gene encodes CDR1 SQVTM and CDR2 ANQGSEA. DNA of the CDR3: TGCAGCGCCGACCGGCCGGACTGGTGGCTCTACGAGCAGTACTTC. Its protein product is CSADRPDWWLYEQYF.

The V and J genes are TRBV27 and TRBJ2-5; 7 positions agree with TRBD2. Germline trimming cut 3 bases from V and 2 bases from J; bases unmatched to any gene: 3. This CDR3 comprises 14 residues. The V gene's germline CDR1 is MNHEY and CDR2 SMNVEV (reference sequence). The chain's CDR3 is CASSFQAGQETQYF. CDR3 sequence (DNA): TGTGCCAGCAGTTTCCAAGCGGGACAAGAGACCCAGTACTTC.

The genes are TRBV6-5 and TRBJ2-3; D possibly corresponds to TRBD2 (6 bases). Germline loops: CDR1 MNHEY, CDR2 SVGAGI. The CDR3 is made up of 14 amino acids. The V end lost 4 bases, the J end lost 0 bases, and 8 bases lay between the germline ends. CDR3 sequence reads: CASSLAVSTDTQYF. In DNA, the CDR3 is TGTGCCAGCAGTTTAGCGGTTAGCACAGATACGCAGTATTTT.

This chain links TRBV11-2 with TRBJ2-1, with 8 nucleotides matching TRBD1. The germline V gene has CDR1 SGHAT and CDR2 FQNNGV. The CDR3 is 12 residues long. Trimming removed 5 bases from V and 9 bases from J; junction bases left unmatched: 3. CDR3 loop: CASSPDRGEQFF. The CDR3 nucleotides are TGTGCCAGCAGCCCAGACAGGGGTGAGCAGTTCTTC.

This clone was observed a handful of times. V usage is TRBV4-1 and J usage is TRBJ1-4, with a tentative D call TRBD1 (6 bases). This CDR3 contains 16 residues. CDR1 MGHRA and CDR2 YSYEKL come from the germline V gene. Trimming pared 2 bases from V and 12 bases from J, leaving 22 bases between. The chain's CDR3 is CASSQWGRDTSPELFF. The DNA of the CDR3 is TGCGCCAGCAGCCAATGGGGCCGGGACACCTCCCCTGAACTGTTTTTT.

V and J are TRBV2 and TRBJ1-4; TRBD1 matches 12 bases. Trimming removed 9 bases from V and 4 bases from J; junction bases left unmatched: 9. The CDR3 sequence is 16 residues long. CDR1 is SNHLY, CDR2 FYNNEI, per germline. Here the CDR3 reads CARGQGAPTGNEKLFF. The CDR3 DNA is TGTGCCAGGGGACAGGGGGCCCCAACTGGTAATGAAAAACTGTTTTTT.

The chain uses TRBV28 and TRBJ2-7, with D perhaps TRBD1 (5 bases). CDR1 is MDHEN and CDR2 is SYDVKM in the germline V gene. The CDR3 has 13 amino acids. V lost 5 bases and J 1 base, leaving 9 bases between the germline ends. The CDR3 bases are TGTGCCAGCAGTATTGACAGATCCTACGAGCAGTACTTC. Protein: CASSIDRSYEQYF.

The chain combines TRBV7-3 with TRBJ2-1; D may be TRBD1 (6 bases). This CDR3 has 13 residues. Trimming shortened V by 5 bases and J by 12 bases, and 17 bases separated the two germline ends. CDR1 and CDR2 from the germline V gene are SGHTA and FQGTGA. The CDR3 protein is CASSQRQQGAQFF. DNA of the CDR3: TGTGCCAGCAGCCAACGGCAACAGGGCGCGCAGTTCTTC.

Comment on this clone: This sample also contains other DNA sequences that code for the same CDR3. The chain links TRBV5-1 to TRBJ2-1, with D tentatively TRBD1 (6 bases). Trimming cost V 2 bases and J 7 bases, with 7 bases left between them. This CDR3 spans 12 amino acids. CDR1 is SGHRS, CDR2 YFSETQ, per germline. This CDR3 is CASSLQGNEQFF. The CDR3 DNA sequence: TGCGCCAGCAGCTTACAGGGAAATGAGCAGTTCTTC.